The source of this T cell receptor (beta chain) is a study of shared clonotypes between healthy human individuals. Turning to the study itself: CD8 memory received one plate per donor, CD8 naive two, CD4 memory three and CD4 naive three. Notes on the study in general: Unshared clonotypes carried lower generation probabilities than those common to all four donors. Among several donors, roughly 5.4% of naive CD4 clonotypes were found in common. Estimated richness values were generally larger in naive subsets than in memory subsets.

The method was immunoSEQ multiplex PCR; TCRdb's version includes in-frame clones alone and lacks a portion of them. This repertoire shows some 2,500,000 clones, approximately 90% found once; its top ten account for 0.37%. Germline CDR1 and CDR2: MNHEY and SMNVEV (reference sequence). CDR3 length equals 14 residues. V gave up 5 bases and J gave up 0 bases, with 11 bases separating them. About this clone: Its target is unknown.

This clonotype was obtained from a man aged 18 to 29 in good health. Some clones in this sample may be carry-over from other donors' samples. The sequenced sample was naive CD4+ T cells from PBMCs. Subset noted: CD45RA+ positively selected. V is TRBV27 and J is TRBJ2-7, with D possibly called TRBD1 or TRBD2 (5 bases each). CDR3 sequence reads: CASSRPGSSYEQYF. The CDR3 DNA reads as TGTGCCAGCAGTAGACCAGGGAGCTCCTACGAGCAGTACTTC.